This passage covers 5 T cell receptor beta chains from one sample sequenced in a study of shared clonotypes between healthy human individuals. Assay: immunoSEQ multiplex PCR; the TCRdb copy retains only in-frame clones and omits some. The table shows roughly 1,000,000 clones, with 78% occurring only once. Specimen: memory CD4+ T cells from PBMCs. Specified subset: CD45RA-negative fraction. All receptors come from a man between 18 and 35 years old in good health. Some clones in this sample may be carry-over from other donors' samples.

The rearrangement joins TRBV4-2 to TRBJ2-1; D gene unclear. Trimming removed 1 base at V and 0 bases at J, with 13 bases between. Germline V CDR1 and CDR2: LGHNA, YNFKEQ. CDR3 size: 17 residues. CDR3 sequence (DNA): TGTGCCAGCAGCCAAGTTTTAGGGAAAAGCTCCTACAATGAGCAGTTCTTC. It encodes CASSQVLGKSSYNEQFF.

The chain employs TRBV28 and TRBJ1-1; no reliable D call. Germline CDR1 MDHEN, CDR2 SYDVKM. V lost 5 bases and J 0 bases, leaving 16 bases between the germline ends. There are 16 residues in the CDR3. CDR3 nucleotide sequence: TGTGCCAGCAGTCCCCGCGGTGTAGCACTGAACACTGAAGCTTTCTTT. Amino acids: CASSPRGVALNTEAFF.

The CDR3 DNA reads TGTGCCAGCAGTGACGACCAGCCCCAGCATTTT. Translating gives CASSDDQPQHF. The chain recombines TRBV28 with TRBJ1-5; D is unclear. Deletions cut 5 bases from V and 7 bases from J, with 6 bases between. Germline V gene data show CDR1 as MDHEN and CDR2 as SYDVKM. This CDR3 contains 11 residues.

This clone showed up just once. This chain connects TRBV19 to TRBJ1-2; a possible D gene is TRBD1 (5 bases). V dropped 3 bases and J dropped 1 base, with 6 bases sitting between them. The CDR3 extends over 13 amino acids. Looked up from germline, CDR1 is LNHDA and CDR2 is SQIVND (reference sequence). This CDR3 reads CASSMGGNYGYTF. The CDR3 coding sequence is TGTGCCAGTAGTATGGGGGGTAACTATGGCTACACCTTC.

This clone was observed many times. The chain has TRBV30 and TRBJ2-7, with 10 bases fitting TRBD1. The V gene's germline CDR1 is GTSNPN and CDR2 SVGIG (reference sequence). CDR3 size: 15 residues. V gave up 0 bases and J gave up 5 bases; unmatched junction bases: 7. The CDR3 loop is CAWSVFGQGDDEQYF. CDR3 nucleotide sequence: TGTGCCTGGAGTGTATTCGGACAGGGGGACGACGAGCAGTACTTC.